This TCR beta chain came from a study of blood T cell repertoires in COVID-19 (dated by TCRdb to 2018 to 2021). Regarding the complete study: The collaborator samples originated in the United States, Italy and Spain and spanned the acute and convalescent phases of COVID-19. The prospective study material was composed of cDNA or gDNA derived from T cells, B-cell-depleted T cells, or PBMCs. The dataset comprised deeply sampled blood TCRbeta repertoires from subjects exposed to, actively infected with, or recovered from COVID-19. The repertoires were made available in a free public database intended to serve as a resource for research on the immune response to SARS-CoV-2. Samples were obtained from the ongoing ImmuneRACE study (first 160 participants) and from roughly 1,300 subjects provided by 6 global collaborators. A de-identified subject ID, COVID-19 status, age in years and sex were almost always included in the sample metadata. Where available, HLA class I and class II types were taken from metadata supplied by the sample provider and were not determined by assay-based typing. What the research found in general, with its limitations: Clinical and demographic metadata were provided uncurated, with the amount varying by source and participant.

TCRbeta CDR3 regions were amplified from genomic DNA using the immunoSEQ Assay, a bias-controlled multiplex PCR. The original methods were these. Within the assay, amplification of reference gene primers was used to estimate how many nucleated cells each sample contained. Sequence reads were collapsed and filtered to measure the absolute abundance of every unique TCRbeta CDR3 rearrangement. For each sample, productive Simpson clonality was calculated by taking the square root of Simpson's diversity index across productive rearrangements. The clones in this table, taken by TCRdb from immuneACCESS, are in-frame only. Not every clone is retained; where verified, under half of the shortfall comes from an unresolved V gene, and the cause of the rest is unknown. The V and J calls and clone size were taken over from that table, and D and trimming were inferred from the DNA. In this sample the table shows a few hundred thousand clones, less than 90% of which occur a single time. Less than 8% of the sample comes from the top ten.

To note about this clone: The antigen this receptor binds is unknown. No clone much larger than this one lies a single base away; base qualities are absent.

The germline V gene (reference sequence) provides CDR1 MNHEY and CDR2 SMNVEV. The junction shows trimming of 6 bases on V and 12 bases on J, plus 21 bases between the germline ends. CDR3 length: 14 amino acids, cysteine to phenylalanine. The read is trimmed to its CDR3 DNA, 42 bases read in frame from base 1. Each collaborating institution followed its own protocols to collect whole blood in K2EDTA tubes. For TCRbeta analysis, collaborator samples were shipped as frozen whole blood, as isolated PBMCs, or as DNA extracted from either sample type. The sequenced material came from peripheral blood. The clonotype originates from a man aged 55-75 years with acute or convalescent COVID-19. The rearranged chain carries TRBV27 and TRBJ2-1; confidence is insufficient to name the D gene. The DNA reads TGTGCCAGCAGAAAATTAATCGGTCCGATAGTGCAGTTCTTC. Protein translation: CASRKLIGPIVQFF.